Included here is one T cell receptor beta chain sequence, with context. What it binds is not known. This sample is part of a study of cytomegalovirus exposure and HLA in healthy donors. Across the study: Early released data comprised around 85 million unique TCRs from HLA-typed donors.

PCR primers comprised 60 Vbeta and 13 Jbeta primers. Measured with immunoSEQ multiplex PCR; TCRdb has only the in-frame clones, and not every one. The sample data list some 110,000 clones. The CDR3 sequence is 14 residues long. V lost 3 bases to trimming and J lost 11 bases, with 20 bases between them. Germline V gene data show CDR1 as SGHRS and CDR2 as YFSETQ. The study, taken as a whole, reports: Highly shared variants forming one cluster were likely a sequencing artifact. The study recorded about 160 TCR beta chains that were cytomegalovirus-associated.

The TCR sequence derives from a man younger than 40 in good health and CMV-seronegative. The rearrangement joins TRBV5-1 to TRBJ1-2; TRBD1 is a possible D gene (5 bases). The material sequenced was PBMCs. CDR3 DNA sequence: TGCGCCAGCAGCTACCAAAGTGGGCAGGGCAGTTACACCTTC. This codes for CASSYQSGQGSYTF.